The subject of this entry is one TCR beta chain. The antigen is undetermined. Profiled with immunoSEQ multiplex PCR; TCRdb holds only in-frame clones, not every one. There are tens of thousands of clones in the sample; over 80% occur only once, and about 3% lies in the top ten. This sample was taken from a study of cytomegalovirus exposure and HLA in healthy donors. On the study more broadly: The same platform used for the 500 to 850 first-cohort repertoires was also used for the 130 or so validation repertoires, as a later analysis reported.

General study points: Among the CMV-associated chains, three were confirmed in vitro as specific for CMV antigens. Rare sequences made up most TCRs, while some public TCRs were found in many donors. A later analysis found first-cohort TCR clusters tended to co-occur in the 120 or so validation repertoires.

The CDR3 has 14 amino acids. Between the trimmed V and J ends, which lost 1 base and 6 bases, there was a span of 12 bases. Germline-derived CDR1 and CDR2 are MNHNS and SASEGT. The chain employs TRBV6-1 and TRBJ1-1, with TRBD1 as a possible D gene (5 bases). Sequenced: PBMCs. The receptor comes from a man in his thirties or forties in good health and CMV-seronegative. CDR3 sequence: CASSEGRESSEAFF. CDR3 coding DNA: TGTGCCAGCAGTGAAGGCAGGGAAAGCTCTGAAGCTTTCTTT.